This TCR beta chain was sequenced during a study of cytomegalovirus exposure and HLA in healthy donors. General study results and limits: According to reports, the classifier identified cytomegalovirus status with high specificity and sensitivity.

Clones were sequenced by immunoSEQ multiplex PCR, and TCRdb holds only the in-frame ones, with some missing. The table lists 35,000 to 50,000 clones, 92% of them singletons, with 5.6% in the top ten. While the first cohort had around 700 subjects, the donors belonged to the separate validation cohort of roughly 130 subjects. Concerning this clone itself: Antigen: not known.

Per germline, CDR1 SNHLY and CDR2 FYNNEI. CDR3 size: 15 residues. Deletions cut 10 bases from V and 0 bases from J, with 16 bases between. The chain couples TRBV2 to TRBJ1-5; the D gene is possibly TRBD1 (5 bases). Input material: PBMCs. The clonotype originates from a man aged 18 to 29 in good health and CMV-seronegative. The chain's CDR3 is CANGYGHLSNQPQHF. The CDR3 nucleotides read TGTGCCAACGGTTACGGACACCTTAGCAATCAGCCCCAGCATTTT. Together with reference TRBV2 and TRBJ1-5, the CDR3 gives the full variable domain: EPEVTQTPSHQVTQMGQEVILRCVPISNHLYFYWYRQILGQKVEFLVSFYNNEISEKSEIFDDQFSVERPDGSNFTLKIRSTKLEDSAMYFCANGYGHLSNQPQHFGDGTRLSIL.